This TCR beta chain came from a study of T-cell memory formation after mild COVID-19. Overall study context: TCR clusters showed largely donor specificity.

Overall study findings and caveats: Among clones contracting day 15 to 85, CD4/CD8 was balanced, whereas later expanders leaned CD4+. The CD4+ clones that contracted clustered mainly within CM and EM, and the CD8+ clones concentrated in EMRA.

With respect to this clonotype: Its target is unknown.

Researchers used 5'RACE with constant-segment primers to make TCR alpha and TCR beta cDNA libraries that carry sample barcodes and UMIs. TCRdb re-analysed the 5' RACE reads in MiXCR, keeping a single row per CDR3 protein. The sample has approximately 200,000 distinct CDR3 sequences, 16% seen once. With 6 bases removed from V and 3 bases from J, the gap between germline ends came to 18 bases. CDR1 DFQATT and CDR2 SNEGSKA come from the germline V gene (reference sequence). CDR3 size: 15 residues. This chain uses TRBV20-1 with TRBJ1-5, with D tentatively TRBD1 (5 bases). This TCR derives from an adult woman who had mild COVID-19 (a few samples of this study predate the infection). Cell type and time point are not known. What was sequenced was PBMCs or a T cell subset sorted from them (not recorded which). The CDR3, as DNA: TGCAGTGCCTTACGGGGCTCTCGAAACAATCAGCCCCAGCATTTT. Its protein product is CSALRGSRNNQPQHF.